Below are 26 T cell receptor beta chains sequenced from a single sample in a study of cytomegalovirus exposure and HLA in healthy donors. Researchers ran the PCR with 60 Vbeta and 13 Jbeta primers. Produced via immunoSEQ multiplex PCR; TCRdb's table is partial and in-frame only. The sample yields about 200,000 clones, about an eighth seen once. What was sequenced was PBMCs. The receptors come from a man aged 50 to 59 in good health and CMV-seropositive.

This rearrangement joins TRBV5-1 to TRBJ2-2; D is possibly TRBD2 (6 bases). Germline V CDR1 and CDR2: SGHRS, YFSETQ. This CDR3 has 16 residues. The V and J ends lost 0 bases and 1 base respectively, with 10 bases between them. Written as DNA, the CDR3 is TGCGCCAGCAGCTTGGTCGGTAGCGGGAACACCGGGGAGCTGTTTTTT. Protein product: CASSLVGSGNTGELFF.

This chain connects TRBV11-2 to TRBJ1-1; a weak D match, TRBD1 (6 bases). With 2 bases removed from V and 11 bases from J, the gap between germline ends came to 12 bases. Germline CDR1 is SGHAT and CDR2 is FQNNGV. This CDR3 is 12 amino acids long. The chain's CDR3 is CASSLQGLRAFF. CDR3 in DNA: TGTGCCAGCAGCTTACAGGGGTTACGGGCTTTCTTT.

The table lists this clone with a few counts. V gene TRBV30 combines with J gene TRBJ2-5; the D is unclear. The length of the CDR3 is 12 residues. V lost 4 bases and J lost 5, with 11 bases in between. CDR1 GTSNPN and CDR2 SVGIG come from the germline V gene (reference sequence). The CDR3 DNA reads as TGTGCCTGGACTATGGTTTCGGAGACCCAGTACTTC. It codes for CAWTMVSETQYF.

V gene TRBV6-1 combines with J gene TRBJ2-3, with 10 bases matching TRBD1. There are 13 residues in the CDR3. V shed 6 bases, J shed 4 bases, and the junction held 1 base outside the gene matches. The germline CDR1 and CDR2 sequences are MNHNS and SASEGT. The CDR3 sequence is CASSGQGADTQYF. CDR3 sequence (DNA): TGTGCCAGCAGCGGACAGGGGGCAGATACGCAGTATTTT.

In this sample, this clone turned up a few times. This sequence joins TRBV5-1 and TRBJ2-1; 7 bases are a match to TRBD1. The junction had 8 bases not matched to a gene; V was cut back by 7 bases and J by 4 bases. The CDR3 sequence is 14 residues long. Per the germline V gene, CDR1 is SGHRS and CDR2 is YFSETQ. The CDR3 protein is CASSPGQTYNEQFF. CDR3 DNA sequence: TGCGCCAGCTCACCGGGACAGACTTACAATGAGCAGTTCTTC.

This chain uses TRBV7-3 with TRBJ2-5; D gene ambiguous. V was clipped by 2 bases and J by 3 bases, with 7 bases between them. Germline V gene lookup returns CDR1 SGHTA and CDR2 FQGTGA. The CDR3 spans 13 residues. In nucleotides, the CDR3 is TGTGCCAGCAGCTTAGGCCAGGAAGAGACCCAGTACTTC. It yields the protein CASSLGQEETQYF. Looking up the rest from reference TRBV7-3 and TRBJ2-5 gives the full variable domain: GAGVSQTPSNKVTEKGKYVELRCDPISGHTALYWYRQSLGQGPEFLIYFQGTGAADDSGLPNDRFFAVRPEGSVSTLKIQRTERGDSAVYLCASSLGQEETQYFGPGTRLLVL.

This clone was seen more than once but under ten times. The genes are TRBV7-2 and TRBJ2-1; no reliable D call. CDR3 size: 12 residues. Per germline, CDR1 SGHTA and CDR2 FQGNSA. V was cut by 4 bases and J by 12 bases, with 13 bases left in between. This CDR3 reads CASSSTNYRQFF. CDR3 bases: TGTGCCAGCAGCTCAACGAACTATAGGCAGTTCTTC. The variable domain in full, completed from reference TRBV7-2 and TRBJ2-1, reads GAGVSQSPSNKVTEKGKDVELRCDPISGHTALYWYRQSLGQGLEFLIYFQGNSAPDKSGLPSDRFSAERTGGSVSTLTIQRTQQEDSAVYLCASSSTNYRQFFGPGTRLTVL.

The chain recombines TRBV4-3 with TRBJ1-1; perhaps TRBD1 as D (5 bases). CDR3 length equals 14 residues. The germline gives CDR1 LGHNA, CDR2 YSLEER. The V end was cut by 1 base, the J end by 5 bases, with 11 bases between. The DNA of the CDR3 is TGCGCCAGCAGCCAAGTCGGGGGAGGGACTGAAGCTTTCTTT. It encodes CASSQVGGGTEAFF.

As DNA, the CDR3 is TGTGCCAGCAGCGGCCGTCTGGGAGGGAGTGAAAAACTGTTTTTT. Encoded protein: CASSGRLGGSEKLFF. The chain has TRBV9 and TRBJ1-4; D is unresolved. Germline loops: CDR1 SGDLS, CDR2 YYNGEE. This CDR3 spans 15 amino acids. Trimming took off 3 bases at V and 7 bases at J, with 16 bases between the two ends.

The genes are TRBV5-5 and TRBJ1-2, with a possible D match to TRBD1 (5 bases). The CDR3 runs to 12 residues. The V and J ends lost 5 bases and 5 bases respectively, with 10 bases between them. CDR1 and CDR2 (germline): SGHKS, YYEKEE (reference sequence). As DNA, the CDR3 is TGTGCCAGCAGTCCGGGGGGATATGGCTACACCTTC. Protein: CASSPGGYGYTF.

In this sample, this clone turned up a few times. The V gene is TRBV19, the J gene TRBJ2-3; possible D gene TRBD1, 5 bases. Trimming removed 5 bases at V and 3 bases at J, with 12 bases between. This CDR3 has 14 amino acids. CDR1 is LNHDA, CDR2 SQIVND, per germline (reference sequence). The CDR3 region is CASSLQQVTDTQYF. CDR3 nucleotide sequence: TGTGCCAGTAGTCTCCAACAGGTTACAGATACGCAGTATTTT.

This clone showed up just a few times. The chain has TRBV7-2 and TRBJ1-2; 8 positions match TRBD1. The junction had 13 bases not matched to a gene; V was cut back by 4 bases and J by 6 bases. The CDR3 runs to 16 residues. Germline-derived CDR1 and CDR2 are SGHTA and FQGNSA. CDR3 nucleotides: TGTGCCAGCAGCTGGAGTCCGGGACAGGCGTCCGATGGCTACACCTTC. Its translation is CASSWSPGQASDGYTF. The entire variable domain, with the rest obtained from reference TRBV7-2 and TRBJ1-2, is as follows: GAGVSQSPSNKVTEKGKDVELRCDPISGHTALYWYRQSLGQGLEFLIYFQGNSAPDKSGLPSDRFSAERTGGSVSTLTIQRTQQEDSAVYLCASSWSPGQASDGYTFGSGTRLTVV.

This clone was observed a few times. DNA of the CDR3: TGTGCCAGCTCACCCTTGGACAGCTACAATGAGCAGTTCTTC. Protein sequence: CASSPLDSYNEQFF. This chain links TRBV18 with TRBJ2-1; weak D call: TRBD1 (6 bases). CDR1 and CDR2 (germline): KGHSH, LQKENI. This CDR3 is 14 amino acids long. Trimming took off 3 bases at V and 3 bases at J, with 9 bases between the two ends.

The chain joins TRBV2 to TRBJ1-1, with D possibly being TRBD1 (6 bases). In germline, CDR1 is SNHLY, CDR2 FYNNEI. V shed 6 bases and J shed 6 bases, with 17 bases lying between them. The CDR3 sequence is 14 residues long. As DNA, the CDR3 is TGTGCCAGCAGGGAACAGGGAAGAATTTCTGAAGCTTTCTTT. Its protein is CASREQGRISEAFF.

Only a few counts were recorded for this clone. The genes are TRBV4-3 and TRBJ2-2, with 7 positions matching TRBD1. V lost 0 bases to trimming and J lost 4 bases; unmatched junction nucleotides: 11. Germline CDR1 LGHNA, CDR2 YSLEER. The CDR3 runs to 18 residues. For the CDR3, the DNA is TGCGCCAGCAGCCAAGATCCACCAGGGGGAGAGGGCACCGGGGAGCTGTTTTTT. Amino acids: CASSQDPPGGEGTGELFF.

This clone was counted a few times. The chain employs TRBV6-5 and TRBJ1-3; TRBD1 aligns across 7 bases. This CDR3 has 15 amino acids. Germline V gene data show CDR1 as MNHEY and CDR2 as SVGAGI. The junction had 10 bases not matched to a gene; V was cut back by 5 bases and J by 6 bases. The CDR3 region has the DNA TGTGCCAGCAGTCCTAGGACAGGCCTTGTAAACACCATATATTTT. Translated, it gives CASSPRTGLVNTIYF.

This clone was counted only a few times. The chain recombines TRBV5-6 with TRBJ1-5; D remains ambiguous. CDR1 SGHDT and CDR2 YYEEEE come from the germline V gene. There are 14 residues in the CDR3. V lost 1 base, J lost 2 bases, and 7 bases lay in between. CDR3 in amino acids: CASSLYRGNQPQHF. For the CDR3, the DNA is TGTGCCAGCAGCTTGTATAGAGGCAATCAGCCCCAGCATTTT.

This sequence joins TRBV9 and TRBJ1-6; D unresolved. From germline, CDR1 is SGDLS and CDR2 YYNGEE. Trimming pared 0 bases from V and 8 bases from J, leaving 12 bases between. The CDR3 spans 15 residues. For the CDR3, the DNA is TGTGCCAGCAGCGTAGAGAGGATTGCCGATTCACCCCTCCACTTT. It specifies CASSVERIADSPLHF.

The V and J genes are TRBV6-1 and TRBJ1-2, with D possibly matching TRBD1 (6 bases). The V and J ends lost 2 bases and 7 bases respectively, with 17 bases between them. Germline V lookup: CDR1 MNHNS, CDR2 SASEGT. The CDR3 sequence is 15 residues long. This CDR3 reads CASSEPITGTFGYTF. As DNA, the CDR3 is TGTGCCAGCAGTGAACCCATAACAGGGACCTTTGGCTACACCTTC.

This clone has more than one count but fewer than ten. This chain uses TRBV6-5 with TRBJ2-5, with 8 bases matching TRBD2. Germline V CDR1 and CDR2: MNHEY, SVGAGI. The CDR3 has 14 residues. The V gene end was trimmed by 6 bases and the J gene end by 5 bases; junction bases not matched to a gene: 8. In DNA, the CDR3 is TGTGCCAGCAGCAACGGGGGGGCCAGGGAGACCCAGTACTTC. Its translation: CASSNGGARETQYF.

This clone was seen a handful of times. The V gene is TRBV7-9, the J gene TRBJ2-3; D possibly corresponds to TRBD1 (7 bases). Trimming took 4 bases from V and 0 from J, leaving 14 bases between them. The length of the CDR3 is 16 residues. Germline loops: CDR1 SEHNR, CDR2 FQNEAQ (reference sequence). The CDR3 DNA is TGTGCCAGCAGCTCAGGGGGGAGGAGAAGCACAGATACGCAGTATTTT. It is translated as CASSSGGRRSTDTQYF.

The J gene is TRBJ1-6, the V gene TRBV6-5; TRBD1 might be the D (6 bases). The CDR3 length is 15 residues. Germline loops: CDR1 MNHEY, CDR2 SVGAGI. The ends were cut back, 0 bases at V and 7 bases at J, with 10 bases in the middle. CDR3 coding DNA: TGTGCCAGCAGTTACTCAACAGGGACGAATTCACCCCTCCACTTT. Residues: CASSYSTGTNSPLHF.

This sequence joins TRBV7-2 and TRBJ1-1; D remains ambiguous. This CDR3 is 11 amino acids long. Germline assignment: CDR1 SGHTA and CDR2 FQGNSA. V lost 5 bases and J lost 1, with 2 bases in between. The CDR3 DNA is TGTGCCAGCAGCCGGAACACTGAAGCTTTCTTT. As protein: CASSRNTEAFF.

This clone was seen just once. The chain recombines TRBV4-3 with TRBJ2-4; a weak D match, TRBD2 (5 bases). CDR3 size: 13 residues. Trimming removed 6 bases from V and 8 bases from J, with 14 bases in between. Germline CDR1 reads LGHNA; CDR2 reads YSLEER. The CDR3 spells CASSRERYDIQYF. The CDR3 DNA reads as TGCGCCAGCAGTCGGGAAAGGTATGACATTCAGTACTTC.

This clone was counted only a few times. The chain couples TRBV9 to TRBJ2-7, with 7 bases aligning to TRBD2. Germline CDR1 and CDR2: SGDLS and YYNGEE. This CDR3 comprises 15 residues. Trimming cost V 0 bases and J 2 bases; bases outside gene matches: 5. The CDR3 loop is CASSVDGAGPYEQYF. The CDR3, as DNA: TGTGCCAGCAGCGTAGATGGAGCGGGGCCCTACGAGCAGTACTTC.

This sequence joins TRBV6-5 and TRBJ1-2, with 8 bases matching TRBD1. The germline V gene encodes CDR1 MNHEY and CDR2 SVGAGI. The CDR3 consists of 14 residues. V was pared by 2 bases and J by 8 bases, with 7 bases of the junction left unmatched. For the CDR3, the DNA is TGTGCCAGCAGTTACAGACAGGGGCTTGAGGGCTACACCTTC. Amino acids: CASSYRQGLEGYTF.